This T cell receptor (beta chain) appears in the sequencing data of a study of control samples from healthy donors and cancer patients. Data came from immunoSEQ multiplex PCR; TCRdb stores just in-frame clones and leaves some out. Among about 110,000 clones listed, around 89% were seen once. Germline V gives CDR1 MNHEY, CDR2 SVGAGI. The CDR3 contains 14 residues. Trimming removed 8 bases from V and 2 bases from J; junction bases left unmatched: 3. The clonotype originates from a woman between 45 and 60 years old in good health. The rearrangement joins TRBV6-5 to TRBJ2-1, with 10 bases that match TRBD2. Sequencing was performed on blood. CDR3 bases: TGTGCCAGCGTGGGGACTAGCGCCTACAATGAGCAGTTCTTC. Translation gives CASVGTSAYNEQFF.